This T cell receptor (beta chain) was captured in a study of CD8 T cells in ankylosing spondylitis. Points from the study as a whole: What seemed typical of ankylosing spondylitis blood was a TCR beta motif built from about 8 highly homologous variants. The disease-linked clones had a CD8+ phenotype and low blood frequencies. Disease-linked clones reportedly concentrated significantly in matched ankylosing spondylitis synovial fluid.

For TCR beta, libraries came from quantitative 5'-RACE with molecular barcodes. Each CDR3 protein is one row after TCRdb ran MiXCR on the 5' RACE reads. This table holds about 540,000 distinct CDR3 sequences, roughly an eighth found once. Of note for this clonotype: What it binds is unknown.

Trimming took 3 bases from V and 0 from J, leaving 6 bases between them. This CDR3 contains 15 residues. The germline V gene encodes CDR1 LNHNV and CDR2 YYDKDF (reference sequence). The sample was blood, either unsorted or a sorted T cell fraction (not recorded which). The chain recombines TRBV15 with TRBJ2-6; no clear D. The TCR comes from a male donor with ankylosing spondylitis. The CDR3 sequence: CATSRDDSGANVLTF. CDR3 nucleotide sequence: TGTGCCACCAGCAGGGATGACTCTGGGGCCAACGTCCTGACTTTC.